This TCR beta chain was identified in a study of shared clonotypes between healthy human individuals. This CDR3 has 14 amino acids. The V gene lost 4 bases and the J gene lost 3 bases, with 9 bases spanning the gap. CDR1 SGHTA and CDR2 FQGNSA come from the germline V gene. Generated by immunoSEQ multiplex PCR, the TCRdb table keeps only in-frame clones and is missing some. The sample lists 2 million to 2.5 million clones, about 90% seen once, with around 0.4% in the top ten. The chain joins TRBV7-2 to TRBJ2-2, with unresolved D. This TCR came from a man between 18 and 29 years old in good health. Some clones in this sample may be carry-over from other donors' samples. The sequenced sample was naive CD4+ T cells from PBMCs. Subset meaning: CD45RA+ positively selected. CDR3 bases: TGTGCCAGCAGCTCCTGGAACTACACCGGGGAGCTGTTTTTT. It yields the protein CASSSWNYTGELFF.